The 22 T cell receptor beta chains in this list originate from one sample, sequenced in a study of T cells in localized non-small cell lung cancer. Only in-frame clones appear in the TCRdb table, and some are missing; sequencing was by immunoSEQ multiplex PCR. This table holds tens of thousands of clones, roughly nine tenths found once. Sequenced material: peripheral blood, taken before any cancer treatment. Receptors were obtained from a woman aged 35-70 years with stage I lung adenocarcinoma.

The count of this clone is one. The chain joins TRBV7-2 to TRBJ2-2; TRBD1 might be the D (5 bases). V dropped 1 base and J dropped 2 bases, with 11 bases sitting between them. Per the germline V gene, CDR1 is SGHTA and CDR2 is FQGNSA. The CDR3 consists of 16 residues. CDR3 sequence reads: CASSLVPGINTGELFF. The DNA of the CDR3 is TGTGCCAGCAGCTTAGTCCCAGGGATCAACACCGGGGAGCTGTTTTTT.

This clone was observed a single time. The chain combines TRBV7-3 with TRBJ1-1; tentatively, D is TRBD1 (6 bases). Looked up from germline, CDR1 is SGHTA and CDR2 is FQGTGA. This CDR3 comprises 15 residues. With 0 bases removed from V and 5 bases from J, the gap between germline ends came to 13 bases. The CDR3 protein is CASSLTDSLSTEAFF. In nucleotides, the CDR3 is TGTGCCAGCAGCTTAACGGACAGTTTGTCTACTGAAGCTTTCTTT.

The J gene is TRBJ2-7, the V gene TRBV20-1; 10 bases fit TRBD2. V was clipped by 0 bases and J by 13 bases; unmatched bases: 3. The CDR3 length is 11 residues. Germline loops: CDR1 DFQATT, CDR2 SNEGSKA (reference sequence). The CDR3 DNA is TGCAGTGCTAGAGATAGACTAGCGGGTTACTTC. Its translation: CSARDRLAGYF.

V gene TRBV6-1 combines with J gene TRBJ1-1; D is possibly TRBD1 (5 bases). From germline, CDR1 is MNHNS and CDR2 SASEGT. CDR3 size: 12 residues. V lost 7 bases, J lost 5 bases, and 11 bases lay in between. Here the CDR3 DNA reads TGTGCCAGCATCGGGGCGTCGACTGAAGCTTTCTTT. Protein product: CASIGASTEAFF.

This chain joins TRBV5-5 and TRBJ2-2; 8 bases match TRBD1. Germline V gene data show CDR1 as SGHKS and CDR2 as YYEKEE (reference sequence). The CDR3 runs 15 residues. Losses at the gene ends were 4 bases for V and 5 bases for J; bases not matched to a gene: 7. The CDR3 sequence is CASSLGQGGTGELFF. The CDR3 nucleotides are TGTGCCAGCAGCCTTGGACAGGGCGGAACCGGGGAGCTGTTTTTT.

The DNA for the CDR3 is TGTGCCAGCAGCAACGGGTGGGGGGGTCATGAGCAGTTCTTC. As protein: CASSNGWGGHEQFF. The chain links TRBV7-2 to TRBJ2-1, with TRBD2 identical over 7 bases. This CDR3 is built from 14 residues. Germline CDR1 SGHTA, CDR2 FQGNSA. The V segment lost 5 bases and the J segment 8 bases; nucleotides outside the gene matches: 9. The full variable domain, in which reference TRBV7-2 and TRBJ2-1 provide the parts outside the CDR3, is GAGVSQSPSNKVTEKGKDVELRCDPISGHTALYWYRQSLGQGLEFLIYFQGNSAPDKSGLPSDRFSAERTGGSVSTLTIQRTQQEDSAVYLCASSNGWGGHEQFFGPGTRLTVL.

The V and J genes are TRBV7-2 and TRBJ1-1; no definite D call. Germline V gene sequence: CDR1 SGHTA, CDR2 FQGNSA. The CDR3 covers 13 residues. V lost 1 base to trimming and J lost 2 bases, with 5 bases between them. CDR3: CASSLGANTEAFF. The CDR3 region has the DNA TGTGCCAGCAGCTTAGGGGCAAACACTGAAGCTTTCTTT.

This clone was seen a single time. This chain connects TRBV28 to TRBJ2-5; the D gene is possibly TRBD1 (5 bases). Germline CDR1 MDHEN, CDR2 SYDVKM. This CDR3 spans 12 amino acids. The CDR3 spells CTLGRRQETQYF. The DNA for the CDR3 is TGTACCCTGGGGCGGCGGCAAGAGACCCAGTACTTC.

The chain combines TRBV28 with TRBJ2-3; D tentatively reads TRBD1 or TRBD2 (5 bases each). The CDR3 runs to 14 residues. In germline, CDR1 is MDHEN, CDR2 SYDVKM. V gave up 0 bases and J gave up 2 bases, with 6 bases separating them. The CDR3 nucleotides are TGTGCCAGCAGTTTATGGGGGGACACAGATACGCAGTATTTT. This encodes CASSLWGDTDTQYF.

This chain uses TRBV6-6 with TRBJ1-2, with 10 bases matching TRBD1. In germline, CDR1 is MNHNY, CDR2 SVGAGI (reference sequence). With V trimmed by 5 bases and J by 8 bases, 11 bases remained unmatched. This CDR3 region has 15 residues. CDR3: CASSQNPGTGEGYTF. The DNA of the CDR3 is TGTGCCAGCAGTCAAAACCCCGGGACAGGGGAAGGCTACACCTTC.

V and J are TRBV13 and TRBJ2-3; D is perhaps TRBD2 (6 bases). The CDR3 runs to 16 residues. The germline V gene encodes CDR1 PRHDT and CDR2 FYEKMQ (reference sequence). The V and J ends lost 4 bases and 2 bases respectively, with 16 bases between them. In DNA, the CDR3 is TGTGCCAGCAGCTCCGACCGGGGAGGATCCACAGATACGCAGTATTTT. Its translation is CASSSDRGGSTDTQYF.

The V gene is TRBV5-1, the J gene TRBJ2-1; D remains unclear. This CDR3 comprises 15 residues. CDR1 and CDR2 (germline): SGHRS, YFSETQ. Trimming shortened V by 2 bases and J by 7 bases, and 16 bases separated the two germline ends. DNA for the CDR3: TGCGCCAGCAGCTTTTCGTCCCCGCTTGGGAATGAGCAGTTCTTC. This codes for CASSFSSPLGNEQFF.

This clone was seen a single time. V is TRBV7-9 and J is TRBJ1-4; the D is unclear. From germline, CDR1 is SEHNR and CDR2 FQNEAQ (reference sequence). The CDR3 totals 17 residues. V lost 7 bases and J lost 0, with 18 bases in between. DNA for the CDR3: TGTGCCAGCATTGGAGGTGCAGGTCTCGCAACTAATGAAAAACTGTTTTTT. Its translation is CASIGGAGLATNEKLFF.

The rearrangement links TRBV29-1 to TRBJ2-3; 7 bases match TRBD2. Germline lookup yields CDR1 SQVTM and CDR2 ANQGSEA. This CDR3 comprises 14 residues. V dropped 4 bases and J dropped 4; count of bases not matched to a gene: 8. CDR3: CSVAGTRGADTQYF. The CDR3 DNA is TGCAGCGTTGCCGGCACCCGGGGGGCAGATACGCAGTATTTT.

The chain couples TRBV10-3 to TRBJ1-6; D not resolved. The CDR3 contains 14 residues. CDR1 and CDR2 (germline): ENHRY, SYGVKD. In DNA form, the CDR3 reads TGTGCAATCGGTGAGGGCACCTATAATTCACCCCTCCACTTT. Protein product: CAIGEGTYNSPLHF.

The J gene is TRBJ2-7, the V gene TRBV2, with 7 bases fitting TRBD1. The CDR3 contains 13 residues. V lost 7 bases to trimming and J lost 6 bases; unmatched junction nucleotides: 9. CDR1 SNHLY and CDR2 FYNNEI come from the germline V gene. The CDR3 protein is CASNRDSEPEQYF. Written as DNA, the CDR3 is TGTGCCAGCAATCGGGACAGTGAGCCCGAGCAGTACTTC.

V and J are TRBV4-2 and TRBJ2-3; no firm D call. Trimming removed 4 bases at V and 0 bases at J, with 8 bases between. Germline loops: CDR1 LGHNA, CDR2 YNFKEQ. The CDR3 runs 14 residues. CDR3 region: CASSPLISTDTQYF. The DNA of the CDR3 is TGTGCCAGCAGCCCTCTGATTAGCACAGATACGCAGTATTTT.

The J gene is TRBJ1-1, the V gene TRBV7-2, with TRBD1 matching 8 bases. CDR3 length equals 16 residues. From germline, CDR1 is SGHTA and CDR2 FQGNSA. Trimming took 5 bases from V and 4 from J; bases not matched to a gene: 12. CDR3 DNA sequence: TGTGCCAGCAGCATTGGACAGGGCGCGTTAGGCACTGAAGCTTTCTTT. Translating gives CASSIGQGALGTEAFF.

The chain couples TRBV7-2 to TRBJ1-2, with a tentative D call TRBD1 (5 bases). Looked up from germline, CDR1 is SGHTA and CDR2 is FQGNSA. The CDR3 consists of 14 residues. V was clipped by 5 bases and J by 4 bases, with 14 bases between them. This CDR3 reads CASSRGRDPYGYTF. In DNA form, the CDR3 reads TGTGCCAGCAGCCGAGGCCGGGACCCCTATGGCTACACCTTC. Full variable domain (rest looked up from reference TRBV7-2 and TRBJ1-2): GAGVSQSPSNKVTEKGKDVELRCDPISGHTALYWYRQSLGQGLEFLIYFQGNSAPDKSGLPSDRFSAERTGGSVSTLTIQRTQQEDSAVYLCASSRGRDPYGYTFGSGTRLTVV.

CDR3 sequence (DNA): TGTGCCAGCAGCCCCCGGGCTAGGGAAGAGACCCAGTACTTC. As protein: CASSPRAREETQYF. This chain connects TRBV7-6 to TRBJ2-5; D is unresolved. The CDR3 consists of 14 residues. Deletions cut 5 bases from V and 3 bases from J, with 13 bases between. The V gene's germline CDR1 is SGHVS and CDR2 FNYEAQ.

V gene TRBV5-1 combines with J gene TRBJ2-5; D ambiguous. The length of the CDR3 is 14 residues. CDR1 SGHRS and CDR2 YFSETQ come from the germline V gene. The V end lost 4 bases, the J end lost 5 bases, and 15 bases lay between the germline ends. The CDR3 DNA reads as TGCGCCAGCAGCCAGACTTGGAGTTGGGAGACCCAGTACTTC. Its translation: CASSQTWSWETQYF.

The CDR3 DNA reads as TGTGCCAGCAGCCCAACGCGTTTGGACAGGGTGGCGACCCAGTACTTC. Protein sequence: CASSPTRLDRVATQYF. This sequence joins TRBV9 and TRBJ2-5; 8 bases agree with TRBD1. Germline loops: CDR1 SGDLS, CDR2 YYNGEE. The CDR3 runs to 16 residues. V shed 4 bases and J 7 bases; nucleotides not matched to a gene: 15.